Listed here are 15 T cell receptor beta chains from one sample, sequenced in a study of T-cell memory formation after mild COVID-19. Each CDR3 protein is one row after TCRdb ran MiXCR on the 5' RACE reads. The profile shows fewer than 200,000 distinct CDR3 sequences, around a fifth of them singletons. The sequenced sample consisted of PBMCs or a T cell subset sorted from them (not recorded which). These receptors were taken from an adult woman who had mild COVID-19 (a few samples of this study predate the infection). Cell type and time point are not known.

This clonotype was seen a handful of times. The chain recombines TRBV29-1 with TRBJ2-1; a weak D match, TRBD1 (6 bases). CDR3 length equals 14 residues. The V end lost 4 bases, the J end lost 4 bases, and 14 bases lay between the germline ends. Germline V gene lookup returns CDR1 SQVTM and CDR2 ANQGSEA. This CDR3 is CSVVWDTSYNEQFF. The CDR3 DNA reads TGCAGCGTTGTTTGGGACACCTCGTACAATGAGCAGTTCTTC.

There are many counts of this clonotype. The chain carries TRBV7-9 and TRBJ2-7; no clear D gene. V was cut by 5 bases and J by 1 base, with 9 bases left in between. Per germline, CDR1 SEHNR and CDR2 FQNEAQ (reference sequence). This CDR3 is 13 amino acids long. CDR3 region: CASSEAASYEQYF. The CDR3, as DNA: TGTGCCAGCAGCGAGGCAGCATCCTACGAGCAGTACTTC. The full variable domain, with the rest looked up from reference TRBV7-9 and TRBJ2-7, is DTGVSQNPRHKITKRGQNVTFRCDPISEHNRLYWYRQTLGQGPEFLTYFQNEAQLEKSRLLSDRFSAERPKGSFSTLEIQRTEQGDSAMYLCASSEAASYEQYFGPGTRLTVT.

This clonotype came up a few times. J is TRBJ1-1 and V is TRBV9; 7 bases map to TRBD1. V lost 3 bases, J lost 7 bases, and 12 bases stayed unmatched. The CDR3 extends over 15 amino acids. CDR1 and CDR2 from the germline V gene are SGDLS and YYNGEE. As DNA, the CDR3 is TGTGCCAGCAGCGCCGACCCCGGACAGGAGCATGAAGCTTTCTTT. Its protein is CASSADPGQEHEAFF.

The rearrangement links TRBV27 to TRBJ2-5, with no clear D. The CDR3 consists of 11 residues. V shed 5 bases and J shed 5 bases, with 6 bases lying between them. In germline, CDR1 is MNHEY, CDR2 SMNVEV (reference sequence). CDR3 in amino acids: CASSHGETQYF. Written as DNA, the CDR3 is TGTGCCAGCAGTCATGGGGAGACCCAGTACTTC.

The chain recombines TRBV7-2 with TRBJ2-1; 9 bases are a match to TRBD2. The CDR3 has 15 residues. The germline V gene encodes CDR1 SGHTA and CDR2 FQGNSA. J gave up 5 bases and V 3 bases, and 5 bases lay outside the gene matches. Here the CDR3 reads CASSFGGGANNEQFF. CDR3 nucleotide sequence: TGTGCCAGCAGCTTTGGCGGGGGGGCTAACAATGAGCAGTTCTTC.

The V gene is TRBV29-1, the J gene TRBJ1-1; 8 bases agree with TRBD1. CDR1 and CDR2 from the germline V gene are SQVTM and ANQGSEA. The CDR3 is made up of 12 amino acids. V lost 6 bases, J lost 11 bases, and 11 bases stayed unmatched. The CDR3 DNA sequence: TGCAGCGTGATGAGACAGGGGAATTTTGCTTTCTTT. It specifies CSVMRQGNFAFF.

This clonotype turned up a few times. The V and J genes are TRBV5-1 and TRBJ2-5; 7 bases line up with TRBD1. The CDR3 runs 14 residues. Germline CDR1 is SGHRS and CDR2 is YFSETQ. The V gene end was trimmed by 5 bases and the J gene end by 2 bases; junction bases not matched to a gene: 6. In DNA form, the CDR3 reads TGCGCCAGCAGTCTACAGGGGCCTCAAGAGACCCAGTACTTC. Protein: CASSLQGPQETQYF.

This rearrangement joins TRBV29-1 to TRBJ2-7, with D perhaps assigned TRBD1 or TRBD2 (5 bases each). The CDR3 sequence is 13 residues long. Germline assignment: CDR1 SQVTM and CDR2 ANQGSEA. Deletions cut 7 bases from V and 7 bases from J, with 20 bases between. The DNA of the CDR3 is TGCAGCGGGAATCCGGGACGGCATTTGGAGCAGTACTTC. It specifies CSGNPGRHLEQYF.

This clonotype was seen a handful of times. The chain has TRBV7-8 and TRBJ2-3; 10 bases match TRBD2. This CDR3 spans 16 amino acids. CDR1 is SGHVS and CDR2 is FQNEAQ in the germline V gene. Trimming removed 2 bases from V and 4 bases from J; junction bases left unmatched: 6. CDR3 region: CASSLFASGSPDTQYF. CDR3 nucleotide sequence: TGTGCCAGCAGCTTATTTGCTAGCGGGAGCCCAGATACGCAGTATTTT. The whole variable domain, remainder taken from reference TRBV7-8 and TRBJ2-3, is GAGVSQSPRYKVAKRGQDVALRCDPISGHVSLFWYQQALGQGPEFLTYFQNEAQLDKSGLPSDRFFAERPEGSVSTLKIQRTQQEDSAVYLCASSLFASGSPDTQYFGPGTRLTVL.

The V and J genes are TRBV11-2 and TRBJ2-2; D tentatively fits TRBD1 or TRBD2 (5 bases each). With 2 bases removed from V and 0 bases from J, the gap between germline ends came to 10 bases. The CDR3 has 16 residues. Germline loops: CDR1 SGHAT, CDR2 FQNNGV. CDR3 coding DNA: TGTGCCAGCAGCTTATGGGGGTTACCGAACACCGGGGAGCTGTTTTTT. Amino acids: CASSLWGLPNTGELFF.

This clonotype has only a few counts. The V gene is TRBV20-1, the J gene TRBJ1-1; weak D call: TRBD1 (5 bases). Trimming left V 5 bases short and J 5 bases short, with 12 bases between. Germline V gene data show CDR1 as DFQATT and CDR2 as SNEGSKA (reference sequence). This CDR3 has 12 amino acids. CDR3 nucleotides: TGCAGTGCTTTTCAGGGTTGGACTGAAGCTTTCTTT. Encoded protein: CSAFQGWTEAFF.

This clonotype showed up just a few times. DNA of the CDR3: TGTGCCAGCAGCGCCAGCGGGGGTGCCTACGAGCAGTACTTC. Translation: CASSASGGAYEQYF. The chain employs TRBV9 and TRBJ2-7; 8 bases map to TRBD2. J gave up 2 bases and V 3 bases, and 4 bases lay outside the gene matches. Per the germline V gene, CDR1 is SGDLS and CDR2 is YYNGEE. The CDR3 consists of 14 residues.

This clonotype was counted only a few times. The V call is TRBV7-6, the J call TRBJ1-1; D gene uncertain. The CDR3 consists of 11 residues. Germline CDR1 is SGHVS and CDR2 is FNYEAQ. Trimming took 4 bases from V and 6 from J, leaving 6 bases between them. The CDR3 sequence is CASSSQAEAFF. CDR3 DNA sequence: TGTGCCAGCAGCTCGCAGGCTGAAGCTTTCTTT.

This clonotype came up a few times. The genes are TRBV19 and TRBJ2-7; no firm D call. The CDR3 extends over 12 amino acids. Per germline, CDR1 LNHDA and CDR2 SQIVND (reference sequence). V lost 5 bases to trimming and J lost 3 bases, with 8 bases between them. The CDR3 DNA sequence: TGTGCCAGTAGTGACGGTCGCTACGAGCAGTACTTC. Its protein is CASSDGRYEQYF.

The rearrangement joins TRBV3-2 to TRBJ2-3; the table's D call of TRBD2 was not tested on the DNA. TRBV3-2 is a recognized pseudogene. CDR3 length equals 15 residues. CDR3 amino acids: CASSIRLGATDTQYF. The CDR3 bases are TGTGCCAGCAGCATCAGGTTGGGAGCCACAGATACGCAGTATTTT.